This TCR beta chain was observed in a study of blood T cells in healthy people across ages (dated by TCRdb to between 2014 and 2017). Regarding the study in general: Template switching captured roughly one uniquely barcoded TCR beta cDNA molecule per two T cells in model experiments. Age-related changes in TCR beta repertoire diversity were measured in the study by deep sequencing normalized with unique cDNA molecular identifiers. The donors were divided into four age groups: young (average around 16 years), middle-aged (approximately 41), aged (62) and long-lived (82). For two donors (one aged 18 to 30 and one aged 80 or older), the study analyzed two additional independent replicas of 1 million unique cDNA reads from the same blood draw.

The donors were a few dozen Caucasian individuals from Russia, aged roughly 6 to 100 years, who were systemically healthy. Each donor gave ten milliliters of peripheral blood, drawn into EDTA-treated Vacutainer tubes. Ficoll-Paque density-gradient centrifugation was used to isolate PBMCs, with at least 7 million per sample. Trizol reagent was used to extract total RNA from the PBMCs, yielding at least 5.5 micrograms per sample. For every donor, an aliquot of PBMCs went through flow cytometry to measure the percentages of naive CD45RAhigh/CD27high T cells. Notes on this clonotype: Its antigen has not been determined. Base qualities were left out, and no much larger clone turns up one base away.

The study at large found these results: Because donor CMV infection status was unknown, age-related changes in expanded clonotypes were potentially confounded. Observed TCR beta diversity per million T cells fell roughly linearly with age, and a significant reduction was already apparent by age around 36. Observed TCR beta diversity correlated strongly with the percentage of naive T cells measured by flow cytometry. Because profiling used bulk unsorted PBMCs, naive and antigen-experienced compartments could not be compared conclusively. Compared with the aged group, the long-lived group had more naive CD4+ T cells, fewer expanded clones and increased TCR diversity, suggesting age selection. Estimates of total diversity from one million sequenced T cells were regarded as lower bounds and underestimates.

V is pared back by 3 bases and J by 0 bases, with 9 bases lying between the germline termini. As encoded in the germline V gene, CDR1 is SGDLS while CDR2 is YYNGEE. The CDR3 sequence holds 15 residues, the cysteine and phenylalanine included. Of all the DNA, just the CDR3 is kept, 45 bases in frame from base 1. Receptor amplification or capture employed 5' RACE. The listed sequencing device is Illumina HiSeq 2500. A second PCR of roughly 6 to 11 cycles was run with a J-beta primer mix and a sample-barcoded 5' primer. A unique molecular identifier was introduced onto each TCR beta cDNA molecule by a template-switch 5' adaptor carrying 12 random nucleotides. Each sample yielded at least 3 million CDR3-containing paired-end reads. The Mint cDNA synthesis kit, primed by a TRBC-specific oligonucleotide, was used to synthesize first-strand cDNA from all RNA. Following uracil-DNA glycosylase treatment, all cDNA underwent a first 18-cycle PCR with the universal primers M1SS and BC2_uni_R. Per the source publication's procedure: Normalization of each sample was performed by random selection of 1 million high-quality reads, each carrying a distinct molecular identifier. Reads with shared molecular identifiers were discarded instead of being binned into consensus sequences. MiTCR, run with a Q25 quality threshold and the strictest error-elimination algorithm, handled CDR3 identification, clonotype clustering and error correction. A nonparametric unseen species model with Euler transformation was used to estimate lower-bound total TCR beta diversity. TCRdb applied fastp at Q25 and MiXCR to the public reads, then kept only in-frame beta chains. Every CDR3 protein is listed once, alongside the most common genes and DNA of its rows. TCRdb, not the original authors, processed these V and J calls. Counted in this sample were 540,000 or so distinct CDR3 sequences; around 24% of them appeared once. The ten largest clones capture less than 9% of the sample.

These data were also filed under a second study, of T cells of mothers and their children. That second report states: Nine systemically healthy Caucasian individuals served as donors, namely three mothers together with their six children. cDNA synthesis used all of the extracted RNA, with 1.5 ug of RNA in each 15 ul reaction. In the second PCR, the M1S primer introduced both the sample barcodes and 2-4 random nucleotides. More than 9 million TCR beta CDR3 reads were obtained from each mother, and roughly 3.1 million reads were obtained from each child. Thymic selection similarly shapes TCR recombination output in related and unrelated pairs, with minor effect from inherited differences. Normalized repertoire overlap in related mother-child pairs was always slightly higher than in unrelated mother-child pairs, but the difference was never significant. Persistent microchimeric T cell clones were not detected, at a sensitivity of around 99 clones per million clonotypes. Deep NGS was used in the study to compare the TCR beta repertoires of mothers and children and to look for features that separate related mother-child pairs from unrelated individuals. On average, the children were about 12 +/- 4 years old, while the mothers were roughly 36 +/- 4 years old. After adapter ligation was performed with NEBNext reagents, the libraries were sequenced on an Illumina HiSeq 2000 with 100+100 nt paired-end reads. To prevent cross-contamination, the mother and child libraries were prepared one month apart and sequenced in separate runs. For each donor, between 500,000 and 2,000,000 distinct TCR beta clonotypes were identified. Naive TCR beta clonotypes were estimated from low-frequency clonotypes matched to each donor's FACS-determined naive share, without sorting.

The sequenced sample was blood. In this chain, TRBV9 is recombined with TRBJ1-4; D gene: possibly TRBD1, on 5 matching bases. The clonotype was recovered from a boy aged 5-17 years in good health. CDR3 reads: CASSAGGATNEKLFF. In nucleotides, the sequence is TGTGCCAGCAGCGCCGGGGGTGCAACTAATGAAAAACTGTTTTTT.